Below, 23 T cell receptor beta chains from the same sample are listed, as sequenced in a study of T cells in women clearing cervical HPV infection. Using immunoSEQ multiplex PCR, the repertoire was profiled, and TCRdb retains in-frame clones only, with some absent. The sample data list over 25,000 clones. Sequencing was done on a sample of blood buffy coat. All receptors come from a woman aged 18 to 69 with a cervical HPV16 infection that either progressed to CIN3+ or cleared (not recorded which).

Comments on this clone: Read coverage stops 3 residues before the CDR3 terminus; the germline J gene supplies the remainder. The rearrangement joins TRBV30 to TRBJ2-2, with TRBD1 as a possible D gene (5 bases). Per germline, CDR1 GTSNPN and CDR2 SVGIG (reference sequence). The CDR3 length is 15 residues. The CDR3 reads CAWSVTGVTNEKLFF. The covered CDR3 bases are TGTGCCTGGAGTGTAACAGGAGTTACTAATGAAAAG.

Incomplete CDR3 DNA: TGTGCCAGCAGCTTAGGCCCCAGCACAGATACG. It translates to CASSLGPSTDT. From start to end, the CDR3 is CASSLGPSTDTQYF. The chain is built from TRBV7-3 and TRBJ2-3, with no clear D. The read stops 3 residues short of the end of the CDR3; the missing end is completed from the germline J gene. The V gene's germline CDR1 is SGHTA and CDR2 FQGTGA. The CDR3 is 14 residues long. V was clipped by 2 bases and J by 0 bases, with 6 bases between them.

With respect to this clone: The observed sequence ends 3 residues before the CDR3 terminus, with the missing tail filled in from the germline J gene. The rearrangement uses TRBV11-3 and TRBJ2-2; TRBD2 matches 9 bases. V dropped 4 bases and J dropped 9; count of bases not matched to a gene: 6. CDR1 and CDR2 (germline): SGHNT, YENEEA. The CDR3 consists of 14 residues. The CDR3 loop is CASSSGLATRELFF. The sequenced part of the CDR3 DNA is TGTGCCAGCAGCTCGGGACTAGCCACACGGGAG.

Worth noting for this clone: With the read ending 3 residues before the CDR3 end, the germline J gene is used to fill in that end. The chain carries TRBV4-2 and TRBJ2-2; 12 nucleotides agree with TRBD2. The junction had 0 bases not matched to a gene; V was cut back by 1 base and J by 6 bases. The germline gives CDR1 LGHNA, CDR2 YNFKEQ. The CDR3 is made up of 15 amino acids. The CDR3 sequence is CASSQGLAGAGELFF. CDR3 DNA (partial): TGTGCCAGCAGCCAAGGACTAGCGGGGGCCGGGGAG.

The DNA read from the CDR3 is TGTGCCAGCAGCTTAGTTACAGGGTTCCACGAC. Its translation: CASSLVTGFHD. The complete CDR3 sequence is CASSLVTGFHDYTF. The chain joins TRBV7-8 to TRBJ1-2; TRBD1 might be the D (6 bases). The read ends 3 residues shy of where the CDR3 ends; the end is completed using the germline J gene. This CDR3 spans 14 amino acids. Germline lookup yields CDR1 SGHVS and CDR2 FQNEAQ.

As concerns this clone: The read finishes 3 residues shy of the CDR3 end, and the germline J gene is used to complete it. The V and J genes are TRBV5-1 and TRBJ2-1, with 11 bases fitting TRBD2. V shed 7 bases, J shed 4 bases, and the junction held 13 bases outside the gene matches. This CDR3 is built from 17 residues. Germline CDR1 and CDR2: SGHRS and YFSETQ. CDR3 protein: CASLPRPTSGSYNEQFF. The part of the CDR3 DNA that was read is TGCGCCAGCCTCCCCCGTCCCACTAGCGGGAGTTACAATGAG.

Notes on this clone: The DNA ends 3 residues before the CDR3 does, and the rest of the CDR3 is filled in from the germline J gene. V usage is TRBV18 and J usage is TRBJ1-2; D unclear. The CDR3 is 14 amino acids. CDR1 and CDR2 (germline): KGHSH, LQKENI. The CDR3 DNA, read in part, is TGTGCCAGCTCACCACCAAGGACTACCTACGAC. Its translation: CASSPPRTTYD. The CDR3 in its entirety is CASSPPRTTYDYTF.

Details on this clone: The CDR3 end falls 3 residues outside the read, so it is completed with the germline J gene. The chain carries TRBV20-1 and TRBJ2-7, with 10 bases identical to TRBD1. The CDR3 runs to 15 residues. V lost 3 bases, J lost 5 bases, and 10 bases stayed unmatched. Per germline, CDR1 DFQATT and CDR2 SNEGSKA (reference sequence). CDR3 DNA (partial): TGCAGTGCTAGGGAAGGAGGGACAGGGGATAACGAG. Translating it yields CSAREGGTGDNE. Given in full, the CDR3 is CSAREGGTGDNEQYF.

CDR3 bases read: TGTGCCAGCAGCTTAGTAAGCGGAGGGATCTACGAC. Translation gives CASSLVSGGIYD. Given in full, the CDR3 is CASSLVSGGIYDYTF. The V and J genes are TRBV7-2 and TRBJ1-2; D not resolved. The read stops 3 residues short of the end of the CDR3; the missing end is completed from the germline J gene. The germline CDR1 and CDR2 sequences are SGHTA and FQGNSA. The CDR3 runs 15 residues.

CDR3 sequence reads: CASNQGTAIQSHYEQYF. Partial CDR3 DNA: TGTGCCAGCAACCAAGGGACAGCCATCCAGTCCCACTACGAG. The chain recombines TRBV6-2 or TRBV6-3 with TRBJ2-7; 7 nucleotides agree with TRBD1. The CDR3 end falls 3 residues outside the read, so it is completed with the germline J gene. The CDR3 totals 17 residues. CDR1 and CDR2 (germline): MNHEY, SVGEGT. The junction had 18 bases not matched to a gene; V was cut back by 7 bases and J by 3 bases.

Concerning this clone itself: The read stops 3 residues short of the end of the CDR3; the missing end is completed from the germline J gene. V gene TRBV19 combines with J gene TRBJ1-5, with TRBD1 as a possible D gene (5 bases). V shed 4 bases and J shed 1 base, with 14 bases lying between them. The CDR3 totals 16 residues. The germline gives CDR1 LNHDA, CDR2 SQIVND (reference sequence). This CDR3 reads CASSTTGTQSNQPQHF. The DNA read from the CDR3 is TGTGCCAGTAGTACCACCGGGACTCAGAGCAATCAGCCC.

Concerning this clone: The CDR3 goes on 3 residues after the read ends, and that part is filled in from the germline J gene. V and J are TRBV20-1 and TRBJ2-3; D ambiguous. The germline gives CDR1 DFQATT, CDR2 SNEGSKA (reference sequence). Trimming cost V 6 bases and J 1 base, with 14 bases left between them. The CDR3 covers 14 residues. The CDR3 reads CSAKKHVRTDTQYF. CDR3 DNA, as far as it was read: TGCAGTGCCAAAAAACACGTCCGCACAGATACG.

To note about this clone: The CDR3 extends 3 residues past the end of the read, so its final part is completed from the germline J gene. V and J are TRBV6-2 or TRBV6-3 and TRBJ2-7; D is unresolved. V was pared by 6 bases and J by 0 bases, with 12 bases between. CDR1 is MNHEY, CDR2 SVGEGT, per germline. CDR3 length: 14 residues. The CDR3 protein is CASSRPSFSYEQYF. Partial CDR3 DNA: TGTGCCAGCAGCCGTCCTTCCTTCTCCTACGAG.

This CDR3 is CASSYYRGGYTF. The CDR3 DNA, read in part, is TGTGCCAGCAGTTACTACAGGGGTGGC. V usage is TRBV6-2 or TRBV6-3 and J usage is TRBJ1-2; the match to TRBD1 covers 7 bases. The observed sequence ends 3 residues before the CDR3 terminus, with the missing tail filled in from the germline J gene. The CDR3 extends over 12 amino acids. Trimming at V came to 1 base and at J to 7 bases, leaving 0 bases not matched to a gene. Looked up from germline, CDR1 is MNHEY and CDR2 is SVGEGT.

About this clone itself: Read sequence stops 3 residues before the CDR3 end, and the germline J gene provides the missing end. V is TRBV6-1 and J is TRBJ1-2; D may be TRBD1 (5 bases). V lost 2 bases and J 0 bases, leaving 7 bases between the germline ends. Germline CDR1 and CDR2: MNHNS and SASEGT. The CDR3 is made up of 14 amino acids. The DNA read from the CDR3 is TGTGCCAGCAGTGAACCAGGGACTAACTATGGC. Protein sequence: CASSEPGTNYG. The full CDR3 sequence reads CASSEPGTNYGYTF.

A remark on this clone: The read halts 3 residues ahead of the CDR3 end, with the missing end drawn from the germline J gene. The chain links TRBV20-1 to TRBJ2-5, with 7 bases identical to TRBD1. This CDR3 is 15 amino acids long. V lost 4 bases to trimming and J lost 5 bases; unmatched junction nucleotides: 13. Germline lookup yields CDR1 DFQATT and CDR2 SNEGSKA (reference sequence). The sequenced part of the CDR3 DNA is TGCAGTGCTACCTCAATTAGGGGGCGAGGGGAGACC. It yields the protein CSATSIRGRGET. The entire CDR3 protein is CSATSIRGRGETQYF.

Worth noting for this clone: The read ends 3 residues before the CDR3 terminus; that terminus is restored from the germline J gene. The V and J genes are TRBV10-2 and TRBJ2-3, with no clear D. The CDR3 has 12 amino acids. Trimming pared 5 bases from V and 3 bases from J, leaving 6 bases between. The germline CDR1 and CDR2 sequences are WSHSY and SAAADI. The CDR3 bases that were read are TGCGCCAGCAGTCAAGGGACAGATACG. Protein product: CASSQGTDT. The full CDR3 protein is CASSQGTDTQYF.

Turning to this clone: The read halts 3 residues ahead of the CDR3 end, with the missing end drawn from the germline J gene. This chain uses TRBV6-2 or TRBV6-3 with TRBJ1-2; 9 nucleotides align to TRBD1. The germline gives CDR1 MNHEY, CDR2 SVGEGT. The V gene end was trimmed by 6 bases and the J gene end by 2 bases; junction bases not matched to a gene: 7. CDR3 length: 15 residues. The DNA read from the CDR3 is TGTGCCAGCAGAAGTGCCGGGACAGGGAACTATGGC. This encodes CASRSAGTGNYG. The CDR3, in full, reads CASRSAGTGNYGYTF.

About this clone: The read ends 3 residues early relative to the CDR3; the germline J gene fills the gap. This rearrangement joins TRBV20-1 to TRBJ1-1; D perhaps matches TRBD1 (5 bases). The CDR3 runs to 15 residues. V was cut by 0 bases and J by 4 bases, with 15 bases left in between. Germline loops: CDR1 DFQATT, CDR2 SNEGSKA (reference sequence). CDR3 bases read: TGCAGTGCTAGAGATCTGCGCGGGGGGAGCACTGAA. This gives the protein CSARDLRGGSTE. The whole CDR3 sequence reads CSARDLRGGSTEAFF.

On this clone: The read gets to within 3 residues of the CDR3 end, and the germline J gene fills in the rest. The chain uses TRBV20-1 and TRBJ2-7; 11 bases are a match to TRBD2. Per the germline V gene, CDR1 is DFQATT and CDR2 is SNEGSKA (reference sequence). This CDR3 region has 14 residues. V was pared by 6 bases and J by 3 bases, with 7 bases of the junction left unmatched. The sequenced part of the CDR3 DNA is TGCAGTGCCCCTGGGACTAGCGGAATCTACGAG. This gives the protein CSAPGTSGIYE. In full, the CDR3 is CSAPGTSGIYEQYF.

To note about this clone: The read terminates 3 residues ahead of where the CDR3 ends, so the germline J gene completes it. The V and J genes are TRBV7-3 and TRBJ1-2; weak D call: TRBD1 (5 bases). The CDR3 is made up of 13 amino acids. The germline V gene encodes CDR1 SGHTA and CDR2 FQGTGA. CDR3 residues: CASSQGGGYTYTF. The sequenced part of the CDR3 DNA is TGTGCCAGCAGCCAGGGCGGGGGGTATACC.

This clone is identified as medium-sized from frequency. Read sequence stops 3 residues before the CDR3 end, and the germline J gene provides the missing end. The J gene is TRBJ2-7, the V gene TRBV4-1; 14 bases match TRBD2. The CDR3 sequence is 16 residues long. Germline V lookup: CDR1 MGHRA, CDR2 YSYEKL. V shed 4 bases, J shed 5 bases, and the junction held 7 bases outside the gene matches. The CDR3 sequence is CASSLRTSGGSHEQYF. Partial CDR3 DNA: TGCGCCAGCAGCCTTAGGACTAGCGGGGGGTCCCACGAG.

Points on this clone: Read coverage stops 3 residues before the CDR3 terminus; the germline J gene supplies the remainder. The chain couples TRBV6-2 or TRBV6-3 to TRBJ2-1; TRBD2 matches at 13 bases. This CDR3 contains 17 residues. Germline trimming cut 3 bases from V and 6 bases from J; bases unmatched to any gene: 8. The germline V gene encodes CDR1 MNHEY and CDR2 SVGEGT. CDR3: CASSYRGWTSGGNEQFF. The sequenced part of the CDR3 DNA is TGTGCCAGCAGTTATCGGGGATGGACTAGCGGGGGCAATGAG.